This T cell receptor (beta chain) emerged from a study of blood T cells in healthy people across ages. This clonotype has a handful of counts. Its antigen is as yet unknown. General study findings and limits: Observed TCR beta diversity per million T cells went down as age went up. This fall followed a roughly linear course with age.

The use of a sample-barcoded 5' primer and a J-beta primer mix characterized a second PCR of about 7 to 12 cycles. The template-switch adaptor, which had 12 random nucleotides, put a tag on each cDNA molecule. From the 5' RACE reads, TCRdb called clonotypes with MiXCR, one entry per CDR3 protein. The table includes hundreds of thousands of distinct CDR3 sequences, about 50% detected once. The CDR3 totals 14 residues. CDR1 and CDR2 (germline): GTSNPN, SVGIG (reference sequence). The V gene lost 0 bases and the J gene lost 2 bases, with 10 bases spanning the gap. Researchers isolated at least 7 million PBMCs per sample. The amount of total RNA extracted per sample was at least 5.5 micrograms.

Sequencing input: blood. The chain couples TRBV30 to TRBJ1-2; maybe TRBD1 (5 bases). The sequence came from a woman of 80 years or more in good health. Written as DNA, the CDR3 is TGTGCCTGGAGTGTAAGGCGGGGGAACTATGGCTACACCTTC. Its translation: CAWSVRRGNYGYTF.